The 18 T cell receptor beta chains in this list originate from one sample, sequenced in a study of CD8 T cells in Susac syndrome. RNA totalling about 0.45 to 1 ug underwent reverse transcription with random hexamers. From the immunoSEQ multiplex PCR reads, TCRdb called clonotypes with MiXCR, one entry per CDR3 protein. Of 300,000 or so distinct CDR3 sequences detected, about 92% appear once; the ten largest clones hold about 0.063%. The sequencing input was CD4+ T cells from PBMCs. These receptors came from a human donor with multiple sclerosis.

The chain joins TRBV6-5 to TRBJ2-7; D may correspond to TRBD1 or TRBD2 (5 bases each). Germline V gene sequence: CDR1 MNHEY, CDR2 SVGAGI. The V and J ends lost 7 bases and 6 bases respectively, with 22 bases between them. The CDR3 runs to 15 residues. The CDR3 spells CASKSPGAGLSEQYF. The CDR3 nucleotides read TGTGCCAGCAAATCCCCCGGGGCTGGTCTTAGCGAGCAGTACTTC.

The chain combines TRBV20-1 with TRBJ2-5; 12 nucleotides align to TRBD2. The V and J ends lost 1 base and 5 bases, in that order; junction bases with no gene match: 17. Germline values: CDR1 DFQATT, CDR2 SNEGSKA (reference sequence). This CDR3 is built from 19 residues. DNA for the CDR3: TGCAGTGCTAGAGGACGGACTAGCGGGATTTTGGGCTCCGAGGAGACCCAGTACTTC. This gives the protein CSARGRTSGILGSEETQYF.

This clonotype was found once. CDR3 residues: CSARVPVTYPGANVLTF. The CDR3 coding sequence is TGCAGTGCTAGAGTTCCAGTCACGTATCCTGGGGCCAACGTCCTGACTTTC. This sequence joins TRBV20-1 and TRBJ2-6; no clear D gene. CDR3 length equals 17 residues. The V gene lost 1 base and the J gene lost 2 bases, with 15 bases spanning the gap. CDR1 is DFQATT, CDR2 SNEGSKA, per germline (reference sequence).

The chain joins TRBV20-1 to TRBJ2-7; D might be TRBD1 (6 bases). Trimming left V 2 bases short and J 0 bases short, with 14 bases between. This CDR3 comprises 15 residues. From germline, CDR1 is DFQATT and CDR2 SNEGSKA (reference sequence). The DNA of the CDR3 is TGCAGTGCTAGATTGGACAGTGCCTACTCCTACGAGCAGTACTTC. Residues: CSARLDSAYSYEQYF.

The rearrangement joins TRBV7-2 to TRBJ2-5; tentatively, D is TRBD2 (6 bases). This CDR3 has 17 amino acids. V shed 1 base and J shed 7 bases, with 22 bases lying between them. Per germline, CDR1 SGHTA and CDR2 FQGNSA. CDR3 protein: CASSLGLTRDSRGTQYF. DNA of the CDR3: TGTGCCAGCAGCTTAGGTCTCACCCGGGACTCCCGTGGGACCCAGTACTTC.

The V gene is TRBV5-1, the J gene TRBJ1-2; D unresolved. The CDR3 totals 13 residues. CDR1 and CDR2 (germline): SGHRS, YFSETQ. V lost 2 bases and J lost 0, with 5 bases in between. The CDR3, as DNA: TGCGCCAGCAGCTTCGACACTAACTATGGCTACACCTTC. This sequence encodes CASSFDTNYGYTF.

J is TRBJ2-7 and V is TRBV12-3 or TRBV12-4, with D possibly being TRBD1 (7 bases). Deletions cut 3 bases from V and 5 bases from J, with 14 bases between. CDR3 size: 14 residues. The CDR3 DNA sequence: TGTGCCAGCAGTTTCAGGGGGGTATACGACGAGCAGTACTTC. Its protein product is CASSFRGVYDEQYF.

This chain connects TRBV30 to TRBJ1-2; 9 bases match TRBD1. This CDR3 is built from 13 residues. Germline lookup yields CDR1 GTSNPN and CDR2 SVGIG (reference sequence). Unmatched junction bases numbered 9, after V lost 5 bases and J lost 8 bases. The CDR3 sequence: CAWAGQGKMGYTF. The CDR3 DNA reads TGTGCCTGGGCCGGACAGGGGAAGATGGGCTACACCTTC.

The CDR3 nucleotides read TGTGCCAGCAGCTTAGGTTGGTCCCAGACCGTTAATCAGCCCCAGCATTTT. Encoded protein: CASSLGWSQTVNQPQHF. The V gene is TRBV7-9, the J gene TRBJ1-5; no clear D. The ends were cut back, 1 base at V and 4 bases at J, with 17 bases in the middle. The CDR3 has 17 amino acids. Germline CDR1 is SEHNR and CDR2 is FQNEAQ (reference sequence).

The V and J genes are TRBV12-3 or TRBV12-4 and TRBJ1-1; D is undetermined. Trimming took 2 bases from V and 5 from J, leaving 12 bases between them. CDR3 size: 14 residues. The CDR3 is CASSLFGWGTEAFF. In nucleotides, the CDR3 is TGTGCCAGCAGTTTATTCGGCTGGGGAACTGAAGCTTTCTTT.

V and J are TRBV15 and TRBJ2-1; 10 bases agree with TRBD2. V trimming: 3 bases; J trimming: 3 bases; junction bases outside the gene matches: 8. The CDR3 contains 17 residues. Germline V gives CDR1 LNHNV, CDR2 YYDKDF (reference sequence). The CDR3 here is CATSSSRTSGHYNEQFF. In nucleotides, the CDR3 is TGTGCCACCAGCAGCTCCAGGACTAGCGGACACTACAATGAGCAGTTCTTC.

The chain combines TRBV18 with TRBJ2-7, with 8 bases aligning to TRBD1. Germline V gene lookup returns CDR1 KGHSH and CDR2 LQKENI. V shed 6 bases and J 5 bases; nucleotides not matched to a gene: 6. CDR3 size: 13 residues. The CDR3 here is CASSRTGIDEQYF. The CDR3 nucleotides are TGTGCCAGCTCCCGGACAGGGATCGACGAGCAGTACTTC. Complete variable domain (other parts from reference TRBV18 and TRBJ2-7): NAGVMQNPRHLVRRRGQEARLRCSPMKGHSHVYWYRQLPEEGLKFMVYLQKENIIDESGMPKERFSAEFPKEGPSILRIQQVVRGDSAAYFCASSRTGIDEQYFGPGTRLTVT.

This rearrangement joins TRBV18 to TRBJ2-3, with TRBD1 identical over 7 bases. CDR3 size: 15 residues. V dropped 3 bases and J dropped 4; count of bases not matched to a gene: 7. Germline V gene lookup returns CDR1 KGHSH and CDR2 LQKENI. CDR3 in DNA: TGTGCCAGCTCACCTATGACAGGGCGGTCAGATACGCAGTATTTT. Protein: CASSPMTGRSDTQYF.

This chain joins TRBV6-2 or TRBV6-3 and TRBJ2-7; D may correspond to TRBD1 or TRBD2 (5 bases each). Germline CDR1 is MNHEY and CDR2 is SVGEGT. The CDR3 loop spans 15 amino acids. V dropped 8 bases and J dropped 0 bases, with 17 bases sitting between them. The DNA of the CDR3 is TGTGCCAGCGGGAAGGGACCCCGGACCTCCTACGAGCAGTACTTC. Translating it yields CASGKGPRTSYEQYF.

V usage is TRBV6-2 or TRBV6-3 and J usage is TRBJ1-1; possibly TRBD1 for D (6 bases). Trimming took 7 bases from V and 1 from J, leaving 10 bases between them. In germline, CDR1 is MNHEY, CDR2 SVGEGT. The CDR3 is 13 amino acids. The CDR3 spells CASTKGQNTEAFF. The DNA of the CDR3 is TGTGCCAGCACCAAGGGACAGAACACTGAAGCTTTCTTT.

The J gene is TRBJ1-1, the V gene TRBV7-9; no clear D. This CDR3 region has 14 residues. CDR1 and CDR2 (germline): SEHNR, FQNEAQ (reference sequence). V lost 2 bases and J 3 bases, leaving 10 bases between the germline ends. CDR3 loop: CASSLNTLDTEAFF. The CDR3 nucleotides are TGTGCCAGCAGCTTAAACACCCTGGACACTGAAGCTTTCTTT.

This chain connects TRBV18 to TRBJ2-3; maybe TRBD2 (5 bases). V lost 5 bases, J lost 4 bases, and 10 bases lay in between. Germline V gene data show CDR1 as KGHSH and CDR2 as LQKENI. The CDR3 is 13 residues long. The CDR3 reads CASSSILADTQYF. CDR3 nucleotides: TGTGCCAGCTCATCTATACTAGCAGATACGCAGTATTTT.

This chain links TRBV14 with TRBJ2-1; a weak D match, TRBD2 (6 bases). V lost 4 bases, J lost 2 bases, and 12 bases lay in between. Germline V lookup: CDR1 SGHDN, CDR2 FVKESK. This CDR3 spans 15 amino acids. The CDR3 reads CASSPGLYAYNEQFF. The CDR3 bases are TGTGCCAGCAGCCCGGGACTTTACGCCTACAATGAGCAGTTCTTC.